These 15 T cell receptor beta chains share one sample of origin, sequenced in a study of cytomegalovirus exposure and HLA in healthy donors. The study ran its PCR with 60 Vbeta and 13 Jbeta primers. Here immunoSEQ multiplex PCR was the method, and the copy in TCRdb shows in-frame clones only, minus some. The table lists tens of thousands of clones, approximately 90% of them singletons. Sequenced sample: PBMCs. The source is a woman in her thirties in good health and CMV-seropositive.

The chain employs TRBV27 and TRBJ1-6; D is unclear. V was shortened by 2 bases and J by 8 bases, with 10 bases between the two germline ends. Germline V gene data show CDR1 as MNHEY and CDR2 as SMNVEV (reference sequence). The CDR3 loop spans 14 amino acids. The CDR3 DNA reads as TGTGCCAGCAGTTTAGCTGGTCGGGATTCACCCCTCCACTTT. This sequence encodes CASSLAGRDSPLHF.

This rearrangement joins TRBV4-1 to TRBJ2-1; 9 bases match TRBD2. CDR1 is MGHRA, CDR2 YSYEKL, per germline. This CDR3 is built from 13 residues. The junction had 2 bases not matched to a gene; V was cut back by 1 base and J by 10 bases. CDR3 bases: TGCGCCAGCAGCCAAGTCGGACTAGCGGAGCAGTTCTTC. Translating gives CASSQVGLAEQFF.

In its sample, this clone was seen a few times. This chain uses TRBV6-4 with TRBJ2-1; TRBD2 is a possible D gene (6 bases). Germline V gives CDR1 MRHNA, CDR2 SNTAGT. Trimming left V 0 bases short and J 6 bases short, with 12 bases between. This CDR3 has 15 amino acids. The CDR3 spells CASSDSTGESNEQFF. The CDR3 DNA reads TGTGCCAGCAGTGACTCGACGGGAGAAAGCAATGAGCAGTTCTTC.

This clone was seen a few times. V and J are TRBV7-6 and TRBJ2-1; 13 nucleotides line up with TRBD2. This CDR3 has 17 amino acids. From germline, CDR1 is SGHVS and CDR2 FNYEAQ. V dropped 4 bases and J dropped 3; count of bases not matched to a gene: 6. The CDR3 sequence is CASSSTTSGRFYNEQFF. The CDR3 nucleotides are TGTGCCAGCAGCTCCACGACTAGCGGGAGGTTCTACAATGAGCAGTTCTTC.

This clone has a handful of counts. The chain combines TRBV25-1 with TRBJ1-1; TRBD1 aligns across 11 bases. The V and J ends lost 2 bases and 3 bases, in that order; junction bases with no gene match: 5. The CDR3 covers 16 residues. CDR1 and CDR2 (germline): MGHDK, SYGVNS. The CDR3 sequence: CASSELGTGGDTEAFF. In DNA form, the CDR3 reads TGTGCCAGCAGTGAACTTGGGACAGGGGGGGACACTGAAGCTTTCTTT.

The chain carries TRBV6-1 and TRBJ2-1; 14 bases are shared with TRBD2. The CDR3 runs 16 residues. The V and J ends lost 4 bases and 7 bases, in that order; junction bases with no gene match: 6. Per the germline V gene, CDR1 is MNHNS and CDR2 is SASEGT. The CDR3 bases are TGTGCCAGCAGTGGAAGAGGACTAGCGGGGGGAAATGAGCAGTTCTTC. Its protein is CASSGRGLAGGNEQFF.

The chain links TRBV6-1 to TRBJ2-5; TRBD2 aligns across 8 bases. V was pared by 9 bases and J by 1 base, with 7 bases of the junction left unmatched. CDR3 size: 14 residues. CDR1 and CDR2 from the germline V gene are MNHNS and SASEGT. The CDR3 protein is CASLPGGPQETQYF. The CDR3 DNA reads as TGTGCCAGTCTCCCGGGAGGGCCCCAAGAGACCCAGTACTTC.

This rearrangement joins TRBV9 to TRBJ2-2; TRBD2 matches at 7 bases. This CDR3 has 15 amino acids. With V trimmed by 3 bases and J by 5 bases, 7 bases remained unmatched. Germline V gives CDR1 SGDLS, CDR2 YYNGEE. CDR3 nucleotide sequence: TGTGCCAGCAGCGCCTCTGGGACTATTACCGGGGAGCTGTTTTTT. Its protein product is CASSASGTITGELFF. Full variable domain (missing parts from reference TRBV9 and TRBJ2-2): DSGVTQTPKHLITATGQRVTLRCSPRSGDLSVYWYQQSLDQGLQFLIQYYNGEERAKGNILERFSAQQFPDLHSELNLSSLELGDSALYFCASSASGTITGELFFGEGSRLTVL.

The chain combines TRBV13 with TRBJ2-2; D is possibly TRBD2 (6 bases). The CDR3 is 16 amino acids. V was shortened by 3 bases and J by 7 bases, with 18 bases between the two germline ends. CDR1 is PRHDT and CDR2 is FYEKMQ in the germline V gene (reference sequence). CDR3 nucleotide sequence: TGTGCCAGCAGCTTCCCTACCGGGAGTGGAGTCGGGGAGCTGTTTTTT. It specifies CASSFPTGSGVGELFF.

The chain has TRBV6-5 and TRBJ1-3; 9 bases are a match to TRBD1. The junction had 4 bases not matched to a gene; V was cut back by 2 bases and J by 5 bases. Per germline, CDR1 MNHEY and CDR2 SVGAGI. The CDR3 extends over 15 amino acids. The CDR3 nucleotides are TGTGCCAGCAGTTACGGGTACAGGGGGCGAAACACCATATATTTT. This gives the protein CASSYGYRGRNTIYF.

V usage is TRBV4-1 and J usage is TRBJ1-1; 7 bases are a match to TRBD1. Looked up from germline, CDR1 is MGHRA and CDR2 is YSYEKL. V shed 4 bases and J 5 bases; nucleotides not matched to a gene: 10. The CDR3 spans 15 residues. The CDR3: CASSRQYGTATEAFF. The CDR3, as DNA: TGCGCCAGCAGCCGCCAATATGGGACAGCGACTGAAGCTTTCTTT.

J is TRBJ1-4 and V is TRBV7-6; 8 positions match TRBD1. From germline, CDR1 is SGHVS and CDR2 FNYEAQ. Trimming removed 2 bases from V and 6 bases from J; junction bases left unmatched: 8. CDR3 length: 16 amino acids. The chain's CDR3 is CASSLSSGGADEKLFF. Written as DNA, the CDR3 is TGTGCCAGCAGCTTATCCTCAGGGGGCGCGGATGAAAAACTGTTTTTT.

The chain uses TRBV7-2 and TRBJ1-4; tentatively, D is TRBD1 (6 bases). Trimming left V 5 bases short and J 1 base short, with 11 bases between. The CDR3 runs 15 residues. Germline CDR1 SGHTA, CDR2 FQGNSA. In DNA, the CDR3 is TGTGCCAGCAGCACCGCACAGGGAACTAATGAAAAACTGTTTTTT. The encoded protein is CASSTAQGTNEKLFF.

The chain carries TRBV27 and TRBJ2-1; D is perhaps TRBD1 (6 bases). This CDR3 comprises 15 residues. V lost 6 bases, J lost 2 bases, and 14 bases lay in between. Germline-derived CDR1 and CDR2 are MNHEY and SMNVEV (reference sequence). The CDR3 loop is CASRAGARTYNEQFF. DNA of the CDR3: TGTGCCAGCAGGGCAGGGGCGAGGACCTACAATGAGCAGTTCTTC.

This clone occurred once. The V gene is TRBV19, the J gene TRBJ2-7; D possibly corresponds to TRBD1 (5 bases). The V end was cut by 3 bases, the J end by 1 base, with 10 bases between. The CDR3 spans 14 residues. Per germline, CDR1 LNHDA and CDR2 SQIVND (reference sequence). The CDR3 sequence is CASSMGLRSYEQYF. The CDR3 region has the DNA TGTGCCAGTAGTATGGGGCTGAGGTCCTACGAGCAGTACTTC.